Detailed here is one T cell receptor beta chain. Its antigen is unknown. Approximately 98,000 TCR templates underwent assay in each sample. The repertoire was sequenced with immunoSEQ multiplex PCR; TCRdb's copy has only in-frame clones and lacks some. The sample lists about 100,000 clones, roughly 91% occurring once. The sample belongs to a study of siplizumab effects on memory and regulatory T cells. Study-level findings and limits: There appeared to be greater diversity in naive T cells than in memory cells, and naive T cells seemed major contributors to the alloresponse. An assignable phenotype, naive or memory, was missing from roughly 78-96% of proliferating CD4+ or CD8+ clones. A mean of about 72% of mappable alloreactive CD4+ clones were Treg-derived with siplizumab, compared with about 27% in controls.

Germline V gene lookup returns CDR1 SGHRS and CDR2 YFSETQ. The CDR3 is 15 amino acids. Trimming removed 0 bases at V and 2 bases at J, with 9 bases between. The rearrangement joins TRBV5-1 to TRBJ2-4; no clear D. This clonotype was obtained from a human donor in good health. Sequencing was carried out using non-Treg CD4+ T cells sorted from blood. CDR3 protein: CASSLDSVTKNIQYF. CDR3 coding DNA: TGCGCCAGCAGCTTGGACAGTGTAACCAAAAACATTCAGTACTTC. The whole variable domain, remainder taken from reference TRBV5-1 and TRBJ2-4, is KAGVTQTPRYLIKTRGQQVTLSCSPISGHRSVSWYQQTPGQGLQFLFEYFSETQRNKGNFPGRFSGRQFSNSRSEMNVSTLELGDSALYLCASSLDSVTKNIQYFGAGTRLSVL.